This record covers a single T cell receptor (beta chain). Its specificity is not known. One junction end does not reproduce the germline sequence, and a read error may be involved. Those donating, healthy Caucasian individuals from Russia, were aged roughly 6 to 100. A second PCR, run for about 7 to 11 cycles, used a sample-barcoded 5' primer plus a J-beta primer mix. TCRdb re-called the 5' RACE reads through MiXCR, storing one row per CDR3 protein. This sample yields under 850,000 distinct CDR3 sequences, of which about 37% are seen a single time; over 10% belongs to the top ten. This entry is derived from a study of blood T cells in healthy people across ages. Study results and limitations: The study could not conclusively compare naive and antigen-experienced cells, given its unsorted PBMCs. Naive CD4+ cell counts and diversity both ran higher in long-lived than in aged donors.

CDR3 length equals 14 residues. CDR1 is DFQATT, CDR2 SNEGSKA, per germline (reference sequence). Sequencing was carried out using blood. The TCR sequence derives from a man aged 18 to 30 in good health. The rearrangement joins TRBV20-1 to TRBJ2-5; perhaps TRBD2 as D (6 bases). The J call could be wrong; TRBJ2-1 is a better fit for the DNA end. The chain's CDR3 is CSAKKGRNQETQFF. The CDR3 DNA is TGTAGTGCTAAGAAGGGGAGGAACCAAGAGACCCAGTTCTTC.